The 17 T cell receptor beta chains reported below all come from one sample, sequenced in a study of CD8 T cells in Susac syndrome. A quantity of roughly 0.5 to 1 ug RNA underwent reverse transcription using random hexamers. One entry per CDR3 protein results from TCRdb running MiXCR on the immunoSEQ multiplex PCR reads. Seen here are 95,000 to 150,000 distinct CDR3 sequences, 90% to 95% observed once, and the top ten hold about 0.27%. The source material was CD8+ T cells from PBMCs. All receptors derive from a human donor with Susac syndrome.

The chain joins TRBV12-3 or TRBV12-4 to TRBJ2-5; 7 nucleotides match TRBD2. V was pared by 8 bases and J by 5 bases, with 8 bases of the junction left unmatched. The CDR3 consists of 13 residues. The CDR3 bases are TGTGCCAGCGGGCCCGGGGGGTGGGAGACCCAGTACTTC. Protein product: CASGPGGWETQYF.

This chain links TRBV6-5 with TRBJ2-7; tentatively, D is TRBD1 (6 bases). The CDR3 runs 15 residues. Trimming took 2 bases from V and 3 from J, leaving 14 bases between them. Germline values: CDR1 MNHEY, CDR2 SVGAGI. CDR3 protein: CASSYAPGHLYEQYF. CDR3 in DNA: TGTGCCAGCAGTTACGCGCCGGGACACCTCTACGAGCAGTACTTC.

This clonotype showed up just once. This rearrangement joins TRBV7-2 to TRBJ2-5; D is uncertain. V was clipped by 5 bases and J by 5 bases, with 15 bases between them. The CDR3 consists of 14 residues. Germline V gives CDR1 SGHTA, CDR2 FQGNSA. The CDR3 spells CASSLLGDAETQYF. The DNA of the CDR3 is TGTGCCAGCAGCCTCCTCGGAGACGCTGAGACCCAGTACTTC.

The chain links TRBV12-3 or TRBV12-4 to TRBJ2-5, with 8 bases that match TRBD1. The J segment lost 2 bases and the V segment lost 7 bases, leaving 9 bases of the junction unmatched. The CDR3 is 15 amino acids. CDR3 DNA sequence: TGTGCCAGCACCTTGACCGGGACAGGACAAGAGACCCAGTACTTC. Translation gives CASTLTGTGQETQYF.

The rearrangement links TRBV20-1 to TRBJ2-5; 12 bases fit TRBD2. This CDR3 spans 14 amino acids. The ends lost 6 bases at V and 5 bases at J; junction bases unmatched: 7. Germline CDR1 and CDR2: DFQATT and SNEGSKA (reference sequence). The CDR3 DNA reads as TGCAGTGCAAAAGGACTAGCGGGGCTGGAGACCCAGTACTTC. It translates to CSAKGLAGLETQYF.

The rearrangement uses TRBV7-8 and TRBJ1-2, with D perhaps TRBD1 (5 bases). CDR1 is SGHVS, CDR2 FQNEAQ, per germline. V dropped 3 bases and J dropped 5 bases, with 16 bases sitting between them. The CDR3 has 15 amino acids. This CDR3 is CASSLGPGVGYGYTF. The CDR3 nucleotides read TGTGCCAGCAGCTTGGGACCCGGAGTAGGTTATGGCTACACCTTC.

The chain joins TRBV29-1 to TRBJ2-2; 8 positions agree with TRBD1. This CDR3 comprises 15 residues. J gave up 3 bases and V 1 base, and 4 bases lay outside the gene matches. Germline CDR1 reads SQVTM; CDR2 reads ANQGSEA. The chain's CDR3 is CSVEVPGGDTGELFF. The CDR3 nucleotides read TGCAGCGTTGAAGTCCCAGGGGGCGACACCGGGGAGCTGTTTTTT.

The chain is built from TRBV4-3 and TRBJ2-7, with 11 positions matching TRBD2. Trimming at V came to 0 bases and at J to 7 bases, leaving 8 bases not matched to a gene. The CDR3 has 16 residues. Germline lookup yields CDR1 LGHNA and CDR2 YSLEER. The CDR3 sequence is CASSQDKTSGAGEQYF. The DNA of the CDR3 is TGCGCCAGCAGCCAAGATAAGACTAGCGGGGCCGGGGAGCAGTACTTC.

The chain combines TRBV4-3 with TRBJ2-7; 8 bases align to TRBD2. The germline V gene has CDR1 LGHNA and CDR2 YSLEER. Trimming cost V 1 base and J 5 bases; bases outside gene matches: 4. The CDR3 sequence is 14 residues long. The CDR3 here is CASSQGVAGNEQYF. The CDR3 DNA is TGCGCCAGCAGCCAAGGGGTAGCGGGGAACGAGCAGTACTTC.

This chain connects TRBV13 to TRBJ1-2; D is undetermined. V shed 5 bases and J shed 4 bases, with 17 bases lying between them. CDR3 length: 15 residues. The germline CDR1 and CDR2 sequences are PRHDT and FYEKMQ (reference sequence). CDR3: CASSGLPLQGYGYTF. The DNA of the CDR3 is TGTGCCAGCAGCGGACTTCCGCTCCAAGGCTATGGCTACACCTTC. Looking up the rest from reference TRBV13 and TRBJ1-2 gives the full variable domain: AAGVIQSPRHLIKEKRETATLKCYPIPRHDTVYWYQQGPGQDPQFLISFYEKMQSDKGSIPDRFSAQQFSDYHSELNMSSLELGDSALYFCASSGLPLQGYGYTFGSGTRLTVV.

The chain employs TRBV29-1 and TRBJ2-1; D gene uncertain. Germline CDR1 reads SQVTM; CDR2 reads ANQGSEA. The V end lost 3 bases, the J end lost 0 bases, and 9 bases lay between the germline ends. This CDR3 has 14 amino acids. The CDR3 DNA is TGCAGCGTTGATTCCGAGGACTCCTACAATGAGCAGTTCTTC. The encoded protein is CSVDSEDSYNEQFF.

V and J are TRBV4-1 and TRBJ1-2, with 8 bases lining up with TRBD1. There are 13 residues in the CDR3. The germline CDR1 and CDR2 sequences are MGHRA and YSYEKL. V shed 3 bases, J shed 10 bases, and the junction held 7 bases outside the gene matches. CDR3 sequence: CASSQETGGDYTF. CDR3 sequence (DNA): TGCGCCAGCAGCCAGGAAACAGGGGGGGACTACACCTTC.

The chain employs TRBV29-1 and TRBJ1-2; D is undetermined. The CDR3 is 14 amino acids. CDR1 is SQVTM, CDR2 ANQGSEA, per germline. Trimming pared 0 bases from V and 4 bases from J, leaving 12 bases between. Here the CDR3 reads CSVEEGSQFYGYTF. The CDR3, as DNA: TGCAGCGTTGAAGAGGGGTCCCAGTTCTATGGCTACACCTTC.

The chain recombines TRBV9 with TRBJ1-3, with D possibly being TRBD1 (5 bases). The V gene lost 4 bases and the J gene lost 1 base, with 15 bases spanning the gap. The CDR3 is 16 amino acids. Germline lookup yields CDR1 SGDLS and CDR2 YYNGEE. The CDR3, as DNA: TGTGCCAGCAGCACCCCCGGGACCGAGTCTGGAAACACCATATATTTT. It codes for CASSTPGTESGNTIYF.

The V and J genes are TRBV25-1 and TRBJ1-4, with 9 bases lining up with TRBD1. This CDR3 spans 15 amino acids. J lost 7 bases, V lost 6 bases, and 9 bases had no gene match. CDR1 and CDR2 from the germline V gene are MGHDK and SYGVNS. The CDR3 nucleotides are TGTGCCAGCAGCCCAGGGGACAGGGAAGTTGAAAAACTGTTTTTT. Its protein product is CASSPGDREVEKLFF.

V usage is TRBV29-1 and J usage is TRBJ2-7; 9 positions agree with TRBD1. The CDR3 spans 12 residues. The trim removed 3 bases at V and 7 bases at J, leaving 4 bases unmatched. The V gene's germline CDR1 is SQVTM and CDR2 ANQGSEA. The chain's CDR3 is CSVETGGGEQYF. The CDR3 coding sequence is TGCAGCGTTGAGACAGGGGGTGGAGAGCAGTACTTC.

This chain links TRBV11-2 with TRBJ1-2; D gene ambiguous. Germline-derived CDR1 and CDR2 are SGHAT and FQNNGV. The CDR3 extends over 11 amino acids. Between the trimmed V and J ends, which lost 8 bases and 4 bases, there was a span of 8 bases. The CDR3 here is CASRSAYGYTF. The CDR3 bases are TGTGCCAGCCGTTCCGCCTATGGCTACACCTTC.